The 29 T cell receptor beta chains below come from one sample, sequenced in a study of post-analysis software for immune sequencing data. Study outcomes and limitations: Roughly 5 TRBV segments, TRBV5-6, TRBV5-1 and TRBV20-1 among them, were found more frequent in patients than controls.

Unique molecular identifiers were present in the TCR beta cDNA libraries. MiXCR, run by TCRdb on the PCR reads, gives a single entry per CDR3 protein. The sample lists 650,000 to 900,000 distinct CDR3 sequences, roughly 50% occurring once. Antigens for these TCRs are unknown. Sequencing was done on a sample of blood. The receptor set was obtained from a girl under 18 with multiple sclerosis.

The chain uses TRBV12-3 or TRBV12-4 and TRBJ2-2, with a possible D match to TRBD1 (6 bases). Trimming shortened V by 5 bases and J by 5 bases, and 15 bases separated the two germline ends. The CDR3 extends over 15 amino acids. The CDR3 loop reads CASSLGQSSTGELFF. CDR3 nucleotides: TGTGCCAGCAGTCTCGGACAGTCGAGTACCGGGGAGCTGTTTTTT.

This clonotype was seen only a few times. The rearrangement uses TRBV9 and TRBJ2-7; D is unclear. Germline V CDR1 and CDR2: SGDLS, YYNGEE. Trimming took 4 bases from V and 0 from J, leaving 11 bases between them. This CDR3 contains 14 residues. This CDR3 is CASSPLKSSYEQYF. In nucleotides, the CDR3 is TGTGCCAGCAGCCCACTTAAAAGCTCCTACGAGCAGTACTTC.

This clonotype was detected only a few times. This chain joins TRBV4-3 and TRBJ1-4; 7 bases match TRBD1. Trimming removed 2 bases from V and 8 bases from J; junction bases left unmatched: 14. This CDR3 is built from 17 residues. CDR1 and CDR2 from the germline V gene are LGHNA and YSLEER. The chain's CDR3 is CASSQSGAGGLGEKLFF. Written as DNA, the CDR3 is TGCGCCAGCAGCCAAAGTGGAGCAGGGGGTCTTGGCGAAAAACTGTTTTTT.

The chain links TRBV6-5 to TRBJ1-2; 7 bases fit TRBD1. CDR1 and CDR2 from the germline V gene are MNHEY and SVGAGI. The V gene end was trimmed by 0 bases and the J gene end by 6 bases; junction bases not matched to a gene: 10. The CDR3 length is 16 residues. In nucleotides, the CDR3 is TGTGCCAGCAGTTACTCAGGAGGCAGGGGGGTCCATGGCTACACCTTC. Translated: CASSYSGGRGVHGYTF.

A single count supports this clonotype. V usage is TRBV29-1 and J usage is TRBJ1-3; TRBD1 matches 10 bases. The CDR3 runs 14 residues. V dropped 6 bases and J dropped 7; count of bases not matched to a gene: 9. CDR1 is SQVTM, CDR2 ANQGSEA, per germline. CDR3 bases: TGCAGCGTCCAGACGACAGGGGGCAGGAACACCATATATTTT. It translates to CSVQTTGGRNTIYF.

The chain is built from TRBV3-1 and TRBJ2-1; D is ambiguous. The V gene's germline CDR1 is LGHDT and CDR2 YNNKEL (reference sequence). Trimming removed 2 bases at V and 4 bases at J, with 6 bases between. The CDR3 is 13 amino acids. This chain's CDR3 is CASSQQPYNEQFF. CDR3 bases: TGTGCCAGCAGCCAACAGCCTTACAATGAGCAGTTCTTC.

This clonotype turned up a few times. The chain employs TRBV5-1 and TRBJ2-1; 8 bases fit TRBD2. Trimming took 2 bases from V and 2 from J; bases not matched to a gene: 6. The CDR3 is 16 residues long. Germline assignment: CDR1 SGHRS and CDR2 YFSETQ. Here the CDR3 reads CASSFVSGTAYNEQFF. CDR3 bases: TGCGCCAGCAGCTTCGTTAGCGGGACCGCCTACAATGAGCAGTTCTTC.

The V call is TRBV6-6, the J call TRBJ1-1; 7 bases map to TRBD1. Germline loops: CDR1 MNHNY, CDR2 SVGAGI (reference sequence). After removal of 3 bases from V and 5 bases from J, the junction contained 9 bases not matched to a gene. The CDR3 consists of 15 residues. Here the CDR3 DNA reads TGTGCCAGCAGTTATTCCCCAGGGGGTGGGACTGAAGCTTTCTTT. Amino acid sequence: CASSYSPGGGTEAFF.

This rearrangement joins TRBV20-1 to TRBJ2-3, with 8 nucleotides matching TRBD2. The CDR3 has 13 residues. V shed 7 bases and J 6 bases; nucleotides not matched to a gene: 9. In germline, CDR1 is DFQATT, CDR2 SNEGSKA (reference sequence). CDR3 sequence reads: CSGREGHPDTQYF. For the CDR3, the DNA is TGCAGTGGACGGGAGGGCCACCCGGATACGCAGTATTTT.

This chain connects TRBV5-6 to TRBJ1-2; TRBD1 might be the D (6 bases). Germline loops: CDR1 SGHDT, CDR2 YYEEEE. The V end lost 0 bases, the J end lost 8 bases, and 17 bases lay between the germline ends. CDR3 size: 15 residues. The CDR3 here is CASSLALGLGGGYTF. The CDR3, as DNA: TGTGCCAGCAGCTTGGCCCTTGGACTGGGGGGCGGCTACACCTTC.

As to this clonotype: This could be a read error, since a much larger clone is one nucleotide away. The CDR3 here is CASSSGRVQSPPHF. In DNA form, the CDR3 reads TGTGCCAGCAGCTCTGGACGGGTCCAATCACCCCCCCACTTT. The chain uses TRBV6-5 and TRBJ1-6; D not certain. This CDR3 is 14 amino acids long. Germline CDR1 MNHEY, CDR2 SVGAGI.

This chain joins TRBV7-9 and TRBJ1-6; D is perhaps TRBD1 (5 bases). V lost 0 bases, J lost 7 bases, and 13 bases lay in between. Germline V gene data show CDR1 as SEHNR and CDR2 as FQNEAQ (reference sequence). This CDR3 comprises 16 residues. Here the CDR3 reads CASSLAPAGLNSPLHF. DNA of the CDR3: TGTGCCAGCAGCTTAGCCCCGGCAGGGTTGAATTCACCCCTCCACTTT.

The J gene is TRBJ2-1, the V gene TRBV20-1, with TRBD2 matching 7 bases. Germline lookup yields CDR1 DFQATT and CDR2 SNEGSKA (reference sequence). CDR3 length equals 14 residues. With 0 bases clipped from V and 9 bases from J, the junction kept 8 bases outside the gene matches. DNA of the CDR3: TGCAGTGCTAGAGATTGGACTAGTACAGGTGAGCAGTTCTTC. It yields the protein CSARDWTSTGEQFF.

The chain recombines TRBV14 with TRBJ2-7; D might be TRBD1 (5 bases). The CDR3 sequence is 13 residues long. Germline values: CDR1 SGHDN, CDR2 FVKESK. The ends were cut back, 5 bases at V and 3 bases at J, with 11 bases in the middle. The CDR3 reads CASSSQGVYEQYF. The CDR3 DNA reads as TGTGCCAGCAGCTCCCAGGGTGTCTACGAGCAGTACTTC.

The chain uses TRBV20-1 and TRBJ2-7; 10 nucleotides match TRBD1. Germline V CDR1 and CDR2: DFQATT, SNEGSKA (reference sequence). The CDR3 totals 14 residues. Losses at the gene ends were 3 bases for V and 0 bases for J; bases not matched to a gene: 2. DNA of the CDR3: TGCAGTGCTAGCGACAGGGGGCTCTCCTACGAGCAGTACTTC. This translates into CSASDRGLSYEQYF.

The chain combines TRBV12-3 or TRBV12-4 with TRBJ1-5; D unresolved. Trimming stripped 3 bases from V and 4 bases from J, with 10 bases between. The CDR3 runs to 14 residues. In DNA form, the CDR3 reads TGTGCCAGCAGTTTTACACTGGCGAATCAGCCCCAGCATTTT. It translates to CASSFTLANQPQHF.

There are a few counts of this clonotype. The chain carries TRBV7-3 and TRBJ2-1; D perhaps matches TRBD2 (6 bases). V lost 5 bases to trimming and J lost 3 bases, with 14 bases between them. The CDR3 consists of 15 residues. Per the germline V gene, CDR1 is SGHTA and CDR2 is FQGTGA. CDR3 residues: CASSPTGAHYNEQFF. DNA for the CDR3: TGTGCCAGCAGCCCGACGGGAGCCCACTACAATGAGCAGTTCTTC. Drawing the rest from reference TRBV7-3 and TRBJ2-1, the complete variable domain is GAGVSQTPSNKVTEKGKYVELRCDPISGHTALYWYRQSLGQGPEFLIYFQGTGAADDSGLPNDRFFAVRPEGSVSTLKIQRTERGDSAVYLCASSPTGAHYNEQFFGPGTRLTVL.

A few counts support this clonotype. The J gene is TRBJ2-2, the V gene TRBV6-2 or TRBV6-3; D gene uncertain. The CDR3 loop spans 15 amino acids. Germline CDR1 is MNHEY and CDR2 is SVGEGT. V lost 6 bases to trimming and J lost 4 bases, with 15 bases between them. The CDR3 reads CASSLRDRATGELFF. The CDR3, as DNA: TGTGCCAGCAGCCTAAGGGATAGAGCCACCGGGGAGCTGTTTTTT.

This clonotype has a handful of counts. This chain links TRBV29-1 with TRBJ2-1, with 7 bases aligning to TRBD2. The CDR3 loop spans 13 amino acids. Germline assignment: CDR1 SQVTM and CDR2 ANQGSEA. Losses at the gene ends were 5 bases for V and 6 bases for J; bases not matched to a gene: 7. CDR3 nucleotide sequence: TGCAGCGTTATTCAACTAGCGTCCAATGAGCAGTTCTTC. Translating it yields CSVIQLASNEQFF.

At least ten counts were recorded for this clonotype. The chain uses TRBV28 and TRBJ2-5; possible D gene TRBD2, 7 bases. CDR1 and CDR2 from the germline V gene are MDHEN and SYDVKM. Trimming left V 3 bases short and J 4 bases short, with 18 bases between. There are 16 residues in the CDR3. The CDR3 spells CASSFGSGLGGETQYF. The CDR3 DNA reads TGTGCCAGCAGTTTCGGATCTGGACTAGGGGGAGAGACCCAGTACTTC.

The chain couples TRBV4-1 to TRBJ2-5, with 8 bases matching TRBD2. The V and J ends lost 4 bases and 12 bases, in that order; junction bases with no gene match: 10. This CDR3 region has 13 residues. Germline values: CDR1 MGHRA, CDR2 YSYEKL. This CDR3 reads CASSPEPGLGEYF. In DNA, the CDR3 is TGCGCCAGCAGCCCCGAGCCGGGACTAGGCGAGTACTTC.

This clonotype came up many times. V is TRBV2 and J is TRBJ2-7; possibly TRBD1 for D (6 bases). Germline-derived CDR1 and CDR2 are SNHLY and FYNNEI. This CDR3 comprises 12 residues. Trimming took 8 bases from V and 1 from J, leaving 9 bases between them. CDR3 residues: CASGDTSYEQYF. The CDR3 bases are TGTGCCAGCGGGGACACATCCTACGAGCAGTACTTC.

This clonotype was seen only a few times. This chain uses TRBV5-1 with TRBJ2-1, with 7 bases matching TRBD2. The ends lost 3 bases at V and 0 bases at J; junction bases unmatched: 21. The length of the CDR3 is 21 residues. CDR1 and CDR2 (germline): SGHRS, YFSETQ. The CDR3 loop reads CASSSHRDYPGTERSYNEQFF. The CDR3 nucleotides are TGCGCCAGCAGCTCCCACCGGGACTACCCAGGGACCGAACGCTCCTACAATGAGCAGTTCTTC.

The CDR3 loop is CSVVSGSTEAFF. CDR3 nucleotide sequence: TGCAGCGTTGTTTCAGGGTCAACTGAAGCTTTCTTT. The gene calls are TRBV29-1 and TRBJ1-1; possible D gene TRBD1, 5 bases. This CDR3 spans 12 amino acids. Germline loops: CDR1 SQVTM, CDR2 ANQGSEA. V lost 4 bases and J lost 5, with 11 bases in between.

This clonotype was found a few times. This chain uses TRBV5-1 with TRBJ2-3, with 9 bases lining up with TRBD1. V shed 3 bases and J 3 bases; nucleotides not matched to a gene: 17. CDR3 size: 19 residues. CDR1 is SGHRS and CDR2 is YFSETQ in the germline V gene. The CDR3 region is CASSSTPGPTGGWTDTQYF. CDR3 bases: TGCGCCAGCAGCTCGACCCCCGGGCCTACAGGGGGCTGGACAGATACGCAGTATTTT.

The chain combines TRBV10-3 with TRBJ1-4; D is unresolved. The germline V gene has CDR1 ENHRY and CDR2 SYGVKD. CDR3 length equals 11 residues. V was clipped by 3 bases and J by 8 bases, with 4 bases between them. The CDR3 protein is CAISDREKLFF. In DNA, the CDR3 is TGTGCCATCAGTGACAGGGAAAAACTGTTTTTT.

The rearrangement uses TRBV25-1 and TRBJ1-2, with a possible D match to TRBD1 (5 bases). Germline lookup yields CDR1 MGHDK and CDR2 SYGVNS. Trimming removed 7 bases at V and 7 bases at J, with 16 bases between. The CDR3 has 13 amino acids. The CDR3, as DNA: TGTGCCAGCACCTCTCGGGGCCCGGGTGGCTACACCTTC. It codes for CASTSRGPGGYTF.

The V call is TRBV20-1, the J call TRBJ2-4; unclear D gene. V shed 3 bases and J shed 0 bases, with 18 bases lying between them. The CDR3 contains 17 residues. The germline V gene has CDR1 DFQATT and CDR2 SNEGSKA (reference sequence). As DNA, the CDR3 is TGCAGTGCTAGTGGCCAGGATGTCTTCCAAGCCAAAAACATTCAGTACTTC. Amino acids: CSASGQDVFQAKNIQYF.

The sample holds a few counts of this clonotype. This chain uses TRBV29-1 with TRBJ2-3, with D perhaps TRBD2 (7 bases). CDR3 length equals 13 residues. In germline, CDR1 is SQVTM, CDR2 ANQGSEA. Trimming shortened V by 6 bases and J by 11 bases, and 21 bases separated the two germline ends. CDR3 coding DNA: TGCAGCGTAGGGGGGGGCGCTAGCAATGAGCAGTATTTT. This codes for CSVGGGASNEQYF.